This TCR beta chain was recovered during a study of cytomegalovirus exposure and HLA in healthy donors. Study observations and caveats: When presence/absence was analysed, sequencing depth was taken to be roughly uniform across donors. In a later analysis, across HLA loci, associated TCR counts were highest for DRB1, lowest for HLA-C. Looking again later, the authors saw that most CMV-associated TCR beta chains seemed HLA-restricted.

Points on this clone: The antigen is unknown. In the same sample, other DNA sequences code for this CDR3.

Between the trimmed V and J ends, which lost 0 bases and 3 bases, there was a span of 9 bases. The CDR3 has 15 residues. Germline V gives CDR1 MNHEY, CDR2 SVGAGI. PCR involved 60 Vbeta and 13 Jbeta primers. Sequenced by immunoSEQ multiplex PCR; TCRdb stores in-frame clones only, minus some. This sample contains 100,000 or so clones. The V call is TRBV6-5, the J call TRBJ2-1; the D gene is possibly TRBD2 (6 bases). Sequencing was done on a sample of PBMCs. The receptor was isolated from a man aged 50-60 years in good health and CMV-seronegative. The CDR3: CASSYSGGSYNEQFF. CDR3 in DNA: TGTGCCAGCAGTTACTCTGGGGGGAGCTACAATGAGCAGTTCTTC.